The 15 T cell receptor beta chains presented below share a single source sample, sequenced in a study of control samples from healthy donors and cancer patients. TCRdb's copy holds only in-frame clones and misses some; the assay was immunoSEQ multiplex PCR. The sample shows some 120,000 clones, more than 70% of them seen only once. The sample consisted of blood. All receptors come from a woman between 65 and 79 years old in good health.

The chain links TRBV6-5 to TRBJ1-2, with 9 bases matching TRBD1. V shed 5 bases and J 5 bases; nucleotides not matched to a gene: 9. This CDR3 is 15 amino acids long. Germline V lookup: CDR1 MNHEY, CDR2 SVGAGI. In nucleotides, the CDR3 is TGTGCCAGCAGTACAGGGGGCCGAGGGGTTTATGGCTACACCTTC. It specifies CASSTGGRGVYGYTF.

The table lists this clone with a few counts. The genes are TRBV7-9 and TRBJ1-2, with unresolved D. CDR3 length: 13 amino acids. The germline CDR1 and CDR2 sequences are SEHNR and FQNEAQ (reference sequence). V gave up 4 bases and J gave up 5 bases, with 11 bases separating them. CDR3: CASSSSGRYGYTF. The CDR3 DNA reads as TGTGCCAGCAGCTCCTCGGGCCGATATGGCTACACCTTC.

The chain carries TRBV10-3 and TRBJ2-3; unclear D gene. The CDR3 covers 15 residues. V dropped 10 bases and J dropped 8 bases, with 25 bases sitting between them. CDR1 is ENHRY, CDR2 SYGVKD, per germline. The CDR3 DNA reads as TGTGCCACCCGGGCGCGGATTGGGGATTTGGGTACGCAGTATTTT. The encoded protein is CATRARIGDLGTQYF.

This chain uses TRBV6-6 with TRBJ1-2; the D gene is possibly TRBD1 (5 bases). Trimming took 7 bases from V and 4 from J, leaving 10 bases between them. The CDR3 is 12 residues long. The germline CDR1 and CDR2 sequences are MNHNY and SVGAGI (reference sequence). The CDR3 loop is CASTQGLYGYTF. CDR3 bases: TGTGCCAGCACGCAGGGTCTCTATGGCTACACCTTC.

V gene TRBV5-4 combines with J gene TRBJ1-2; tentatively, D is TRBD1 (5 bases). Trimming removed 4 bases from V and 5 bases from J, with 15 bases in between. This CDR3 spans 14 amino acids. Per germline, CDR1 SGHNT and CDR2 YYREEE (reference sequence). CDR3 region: CASSRTTDVYGYTF. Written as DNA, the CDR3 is TGTGCCAGCAGCCGTACGACAGATGTGTATGGCTACACCTTC.

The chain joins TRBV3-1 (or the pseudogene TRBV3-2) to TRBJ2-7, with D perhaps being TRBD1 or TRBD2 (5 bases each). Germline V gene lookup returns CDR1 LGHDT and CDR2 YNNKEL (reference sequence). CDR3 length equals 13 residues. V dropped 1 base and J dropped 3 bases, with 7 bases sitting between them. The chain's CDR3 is CASSQVRGYEQYF. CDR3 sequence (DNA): TGTGCCAGCAGCCAAGTGAGGGGCTACGAGCAGTACTTC.

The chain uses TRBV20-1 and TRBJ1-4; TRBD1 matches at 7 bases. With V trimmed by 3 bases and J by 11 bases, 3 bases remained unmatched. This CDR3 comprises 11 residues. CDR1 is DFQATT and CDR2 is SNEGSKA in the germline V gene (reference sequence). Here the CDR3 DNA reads TGCAGTGCTAGCCGGGGACAGAAACTGTTTTTT. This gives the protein CSASRGQKLFF.

The CDR3 region is CASSQDVNTEAFF. CDR3 nucleotide sequence: TGTGCCAGCAGCCAAGATGTGAACACTGAAGCTTTCTTT. The chain links TRBV4-2 to TRBJ1-1; D not resolved. From germline, CDR1 is LGHNA and CDR2 YNFKEQ. CDR3 size: 13 residues. V lost 0 bases and J lost 0, with 2 bases in between.

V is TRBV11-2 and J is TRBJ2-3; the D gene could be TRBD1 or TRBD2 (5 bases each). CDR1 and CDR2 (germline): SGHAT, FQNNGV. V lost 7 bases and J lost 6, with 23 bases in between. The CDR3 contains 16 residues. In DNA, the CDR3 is TGTGCCAGCACCAAAATAAAGGGACGGCATGCGGATACGCAGTATTTT. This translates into CASTKIKGRHADTQYF.

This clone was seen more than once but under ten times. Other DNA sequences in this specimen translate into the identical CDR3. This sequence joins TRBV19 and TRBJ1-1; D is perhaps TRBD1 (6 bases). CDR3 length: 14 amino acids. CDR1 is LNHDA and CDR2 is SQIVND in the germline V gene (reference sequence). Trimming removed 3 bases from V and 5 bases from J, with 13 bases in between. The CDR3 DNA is TGTGCCAGTAGTATCCGGGGGGCGAGGACTGAAGCTTTCTTT. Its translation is CASSIRGARTEAFF.

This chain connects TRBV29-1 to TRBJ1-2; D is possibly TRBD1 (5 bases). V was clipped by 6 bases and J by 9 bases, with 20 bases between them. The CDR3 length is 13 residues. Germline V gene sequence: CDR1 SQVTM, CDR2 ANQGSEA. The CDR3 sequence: CSVLGGGDPRYTF. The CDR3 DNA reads TGCAGCGTCCTCGGTGGGGGTGACCCACGCTACACCTTC.

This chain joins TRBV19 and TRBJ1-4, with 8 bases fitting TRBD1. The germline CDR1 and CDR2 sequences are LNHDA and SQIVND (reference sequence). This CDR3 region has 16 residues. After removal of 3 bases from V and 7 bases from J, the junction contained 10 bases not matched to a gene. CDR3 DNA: TGTGCCAGTAGTATTCGATATGGACAGGGTTCTGAAAAACTGTTTTTT. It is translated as CASSIRYGQGSEKLFF.

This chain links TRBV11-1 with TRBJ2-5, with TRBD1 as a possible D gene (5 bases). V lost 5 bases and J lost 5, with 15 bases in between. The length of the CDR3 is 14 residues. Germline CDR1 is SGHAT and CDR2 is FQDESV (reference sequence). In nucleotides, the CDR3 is TGTGCCAGCAGCCTCCTAGGGGCTGGCGAGACCCAGTACTTC. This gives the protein CASSLLGAGETQYF.

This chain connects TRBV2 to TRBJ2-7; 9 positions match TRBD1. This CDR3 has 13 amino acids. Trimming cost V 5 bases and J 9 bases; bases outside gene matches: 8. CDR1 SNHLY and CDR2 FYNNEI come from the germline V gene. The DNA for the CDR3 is TGTGCCAGCAGTAGCCGGGACAGGGAAGTGCAGTACTTC. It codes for CASSSRDREVQYF. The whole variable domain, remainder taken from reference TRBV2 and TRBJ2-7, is EPEVTQTPSHQVTQMGQEVILRCVPISNHLYFYWYRQILGQKVEFLVSFYNNEISEKSEIFDDQFSVERPDGSNFTLKIRSTKLEDSAMYFCASSSRDREVQYFGPGTRLTVT.

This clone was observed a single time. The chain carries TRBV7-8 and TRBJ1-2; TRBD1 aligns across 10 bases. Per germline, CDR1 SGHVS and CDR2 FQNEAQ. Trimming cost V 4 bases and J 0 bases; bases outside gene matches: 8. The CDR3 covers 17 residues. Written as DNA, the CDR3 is TGTGCCAGCAGCTCAAGACAGGGGGCGGAAGCTAACTATGGCTACACCTTC. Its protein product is CASSSRQGAEANYGYTF.